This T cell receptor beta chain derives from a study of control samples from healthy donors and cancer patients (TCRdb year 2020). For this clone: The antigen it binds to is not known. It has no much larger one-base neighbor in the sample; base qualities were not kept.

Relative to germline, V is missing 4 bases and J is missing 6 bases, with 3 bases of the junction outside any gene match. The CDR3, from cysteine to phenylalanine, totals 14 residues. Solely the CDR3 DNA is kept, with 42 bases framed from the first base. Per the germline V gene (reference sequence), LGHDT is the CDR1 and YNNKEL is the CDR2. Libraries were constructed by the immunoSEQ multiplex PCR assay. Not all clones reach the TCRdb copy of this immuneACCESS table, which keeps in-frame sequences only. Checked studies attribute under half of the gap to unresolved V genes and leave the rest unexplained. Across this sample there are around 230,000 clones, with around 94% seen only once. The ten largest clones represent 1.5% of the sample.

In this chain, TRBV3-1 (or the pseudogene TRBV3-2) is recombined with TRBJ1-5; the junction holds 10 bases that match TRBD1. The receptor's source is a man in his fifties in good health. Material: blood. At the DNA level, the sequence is TGTGCCAGCAGCCTCGGGACAGGGGCTCAGCCCCAGCATTTT. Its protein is CASSLGTGAQPQHF.